The entry below gives a single T cell receptor beta chain sequence along with its context. The CDR3 length is 14 residues. Germline assignment: CDR1 SGHTA and CDR2 FQGNSA. Trimming cost V 2 bases and J 1 base, with 5 bases left between them. In the original processing: Amplification from reference gene primers served as the basis for estimated nucleated cell counts. The assay was immunoSEQ multiplex PCR, and TCRdb's table has in-frame clones only and misses some. That table supplies the V and J calls and clone size; D and trimming were determined from the DNA. The sample has approximately 360,000 clones, 90% seen once. The sample originates from a study of blood T cell repertoires in COVID-19. Study-level information: From T cells, B-cell-depleted T cells, or PBMCs came the material, which was cDNA or gDNA.

The V gene is TRBV7-2, the J gene TRBJ2-2, with no clear D. Sequencing was done on a sample of peripheral blood. The receptor was derived from a man younger than 35 with active or convalescent COVID-19. The CDR3 DNA is TGTGCCAGCAGCTTAAACATGAACACCGGGGAGCTGTTTTTT. Protein product: CASSLNMNTGELFF.